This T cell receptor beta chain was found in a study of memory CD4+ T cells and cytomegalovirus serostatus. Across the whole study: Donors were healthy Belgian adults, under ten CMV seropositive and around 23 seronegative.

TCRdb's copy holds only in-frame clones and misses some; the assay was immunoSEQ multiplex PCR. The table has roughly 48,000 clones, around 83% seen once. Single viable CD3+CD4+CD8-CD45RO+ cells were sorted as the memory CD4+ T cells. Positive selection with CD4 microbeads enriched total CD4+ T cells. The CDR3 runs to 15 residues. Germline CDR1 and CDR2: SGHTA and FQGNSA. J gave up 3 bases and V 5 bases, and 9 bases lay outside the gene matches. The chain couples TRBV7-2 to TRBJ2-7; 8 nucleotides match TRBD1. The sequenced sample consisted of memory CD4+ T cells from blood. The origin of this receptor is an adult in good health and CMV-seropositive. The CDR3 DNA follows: TGTGCCAGCAGCCCAAGGTCAGGGGGCAACTACGAGCAGTACTTC. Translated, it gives CASSPRSGGNYEQYF.